Included here is one T cell receptor beta chain sequence, with context. The target of this receptor is not known. Base qualities are not recorded, but no much larger clone differs from it by a single base. The record originates from a study of brain metastases from non-small cell lung cancer (dated by TCRdb to between 2018 and 2021). At the level of the whole study: The study profiled the immune microenvironment of paired resected primary tumors and brain metastases from non-small-cell lung cancer patients. Broad study findings and their caveats: Lower T-cell infiltration was exhibited by brain metastases compared with primary tumors (P < 0.001). Paired brain metastases and primary tumors largely shared TCR repertoires, although T-cell densities in the metastases were sparse. Compared with the matched primary tumors, T-cell clones appeared to be expanded in 64% of brain metastases.

Libraries came from the immunoSEQ multiplex PCR assay. Sequencing of the T-cell receptor beta chain repertoire was carried out together with a 770-gene immune expression panel. TCRdb limited this immuneACCESS table to in-frame rearrangements with V and J called. A share of clones is missing; checked studies link under half to unresolved V genes, and the rest is unexplained. Here the sample has 3,500 to 5,500 clones; roughly 88% occur a single time. Under 15% of the sample is held by the ten biggest clonotypes. A total of approximately 39 patients with non-small-cell lung cancer that had been surgically resected, each with specimens from both a primary tumor and a brain metastasis, made up the cohort. Tumor specimens were archival formalin-fixed, paraffin-embedded tissues. The receptor comes from a donor at least 40 years old with non-small cell lung cancer. Sequencing was done on a sample of tissue from a brain metastasis. This specimen's cell subset or site label, interpreted: resected brain metastasis paired with primary lung tumor.

The DNA is as follows: TGTGCCAGCAACCCGGGACTGCACTCTGGGGCCAACGTCCTGACTTTC. It translates to CASNPGLHSGANVLTF. The V and J genes are TRBV5-8 and TRBJ2-6; TRBD2 is a possible D gene, resting on 6 matching bases. Reading the germline V gene gives CDR1 SGHTS and CDR2 YDEGEE. The CDR3 sequence holds 16 residues, the cysteine and phenylalanine included. Left in the record is the CDR3 DNA by itself, 48 bases read in frame from the first base. V lost 6 bases and J lost 0 bases; the stretch between them is 13 bases long.